This T cell receptor (beta chain) is from a study of blood T cell repertoires in COVID-19. Study-wide context: Whether acute or convalescent, the COVID-19 samples came from the United States, Italy and Spain.

Original processing notes: Reference gene primer amplification in the assay estimated nucleated cell counts. The repertoire was sequenced with immunoSEQ multiplex PCR; TCRdb's copy has only in-frame clones and lacks some. V and J calls and clone size are given by that table; D and trimming were obtained from the DNA. The repertoire holds around 250,000 clones, with around 85% as singletons. This CDR3 contains 16 residues. Germline CDR1 is KGHSH and CDR2 is LQKENI. Between the trimmed V and J ends, which lost 2 bases and 0 bases, there was a span of 12 bases. This TCR was sampled from a woman aged 45 to 65 who had recovered from COVID-19. The sample was PBMCs or T cells enriched from blood (not recorded which). The chain uses TRBV18 and TRBJ2-3, with D possibly matching TRBD2 (5 bases). The CDR3 DNA is TGTGCCAGCTCACCAGGGTTGGAGGAGAGCACAGATACGCAGTATTTT. Protein sequence: CASSPGLEESTDTQYF.